What follows describes a single TCR beta chain. As processed by the authors: Reference gene primer amplification in the assay estimated nucleated cell counts. Sequenced by immunoSEQ multiplex PCR; TCRdb stores in-frame clones only, minus some. The V and J calls and clone size are taken from that table; D and trimming were inferred from the DNA. The repertoire consists of 100,000 to 150,000 clones, with around 88% occurring once and the leading ten covering approximately 5%. These data come from a study of blood T cell repertoires in COVID-19. Overall study context: Samples of COVID-19 (acute and convalescent) were obtained from the United States, Italy and Spain.

The CDR3 covers 12 residues. The clonotype comes from a human donor in a cohort sampled during active COVID-19. The sequenced material came from peripheral blood. The chain combines TRBV21-1 with TRBJ2-7; the table's D gene call, TRBD2, was not cross checked with the DNA. TRBV21-1 constitutes a pseudogene. CDR3 nucleotide sequence: TGTGCCAGAACCCGGAGCCTCTACGAGCAGTACTTC. It translates to CARTRSLYEQYF.